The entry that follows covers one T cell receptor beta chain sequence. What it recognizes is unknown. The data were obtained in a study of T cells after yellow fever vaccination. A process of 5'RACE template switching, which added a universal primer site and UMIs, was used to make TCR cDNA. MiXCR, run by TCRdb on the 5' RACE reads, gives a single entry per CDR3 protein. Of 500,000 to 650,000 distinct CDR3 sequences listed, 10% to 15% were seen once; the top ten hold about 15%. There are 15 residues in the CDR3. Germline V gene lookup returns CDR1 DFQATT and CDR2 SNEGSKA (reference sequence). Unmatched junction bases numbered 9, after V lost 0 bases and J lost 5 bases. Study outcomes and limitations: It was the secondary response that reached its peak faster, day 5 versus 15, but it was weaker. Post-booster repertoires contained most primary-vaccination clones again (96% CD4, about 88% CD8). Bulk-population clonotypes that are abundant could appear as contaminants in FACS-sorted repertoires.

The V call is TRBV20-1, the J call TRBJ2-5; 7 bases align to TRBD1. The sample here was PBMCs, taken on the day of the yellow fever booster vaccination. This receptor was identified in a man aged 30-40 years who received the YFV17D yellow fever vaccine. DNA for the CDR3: TGCAGTGCTAGAGATTCTGGTCCGACAGGGGAGACCCAGTACTTC. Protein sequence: CSARDSGPTGETQYF.